This T cell receptor (beta chain) was identified in a study of cytomegalovirus exposure and HLA in healthy donors. Study-wide results and limits: In vitro checks showed that a few CMV-associated chains really do target CMV antigens. Some TCR beta chains (roughly 150 of them) were listed as cytomegalovirus-associated.

Per germline, CDR1 SSHAT and CDR2 FNYEAQ (reference sequence). The CDR3 runs 15 residues. About this clone: Its antigen is unknown. A junction boundary mismatches the germline segment, possibly from a read error.

TCRdb's copy holds only in-frame clones and misses some; the assay was immunoSEQ multiplex PCR. The data show 100,000 to 150,000 clones, approximately 92% seen once. The J gene is TRBJ2-5, the V gene TRBV7-7, with TRBD2 matching 8 bases. The clonotype was recovered from a woman aged 18-29 years in good health and CMV-seronegative. Sequenced: PBMCs. DNA of the CDR3: TGTGCTAGCAGCTTATCCCCGGGGGGGAGAGAGACCCAGTACTTC. Its translation: CASSLSPGGRETQYF. The variable domain in full, with the rest retrieved from reference TRBV7-7 and TRBJ2-5, is GAGVSQSPRYKVTKRGQDVTLRCDPISSHATLYWYQQALGQGPEFLTYFNYEAQPDKSGLPSDRFSAERPEGSISTLTIQRTEQRDSAMYRCASSLSPGGRETQYFGPGTRLLVL.